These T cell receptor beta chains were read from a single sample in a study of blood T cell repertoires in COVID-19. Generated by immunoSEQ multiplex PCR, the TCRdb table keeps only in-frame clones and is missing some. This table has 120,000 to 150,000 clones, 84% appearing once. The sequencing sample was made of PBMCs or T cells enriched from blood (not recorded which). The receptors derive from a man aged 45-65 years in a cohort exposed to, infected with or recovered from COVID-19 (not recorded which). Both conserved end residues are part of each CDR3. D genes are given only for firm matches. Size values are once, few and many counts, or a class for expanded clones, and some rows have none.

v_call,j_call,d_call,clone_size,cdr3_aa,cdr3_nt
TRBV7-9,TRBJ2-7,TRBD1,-,CASSLQGLLSYEQYF,TGTGCCAGCAGTTTACAGGGGTTGCTATCCTACGAGCAGTACTTC
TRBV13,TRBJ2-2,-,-,CASSSHRVGTGELFF,TGTGCCAGCAGCAGCCACAGGGTGGGCACCGGGGAGCTGTTTTTT
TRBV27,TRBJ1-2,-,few,CASSLSFLGGGYTF,TGTGCCAGCAGTTTATCTTTCCTCGGCGGGGGCTACACCTTC
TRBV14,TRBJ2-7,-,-,CASSQRQGPYEQYF,TGTGCCAGCAGCCAACGGCAGGGCCCCTACGAGCAGTACTTC
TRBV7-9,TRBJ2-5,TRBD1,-,CASSFEGQGVQETQYF,TGTGCCAGCAGCTTCGAAGGACAGGGGGTTCAAGAGACCCAGTACTTC
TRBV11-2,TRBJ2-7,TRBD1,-,CASSLDFDRVDYEQYF,TGTGCCAGCAGCTTAGATTTCGACAGGGTTGACTACGAGCAGTACTTC
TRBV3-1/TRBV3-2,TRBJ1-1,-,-,CASSQLGQGYNTEAFF,TGTGCCAGCAGCCAACTAGGGCAGGGATATAACACTGAAGCTTTCTTT
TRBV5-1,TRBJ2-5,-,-,CASSLVIQETQYF,TGCGCCAGCAGCTTGGTTATTCAAGAGACCCAGTACTTC
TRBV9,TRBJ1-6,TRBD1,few,CASTPEGAHNSPLHF,TGTGCCAGCACCCCGGAGGGGGCCCATAATTCACCCCTCCACTTT
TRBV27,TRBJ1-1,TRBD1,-,CASSPNPGQANTEAFF,TGTGCCAGCAGTCCCAATCCCGGACAGGCGAACACTGAAGCTTTCTTT
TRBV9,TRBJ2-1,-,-,CASSVGPLDSGVEEQFF,TGTGCCAGCAGCGTAGGCCCCCTGGACAGCGGGGTCGAGGAGCAGTTCTTC
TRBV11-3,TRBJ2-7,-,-,CASSLAGSYEQYF,TGTGCCAGCAGCTTAGCGGGTTCCTACGAGCAGTACTTC
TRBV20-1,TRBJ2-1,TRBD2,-,CSASSGGPNEQFF,TGCAGTGCTAGTAGCGGGGGGCCCAATGAGCAGTTCTTC
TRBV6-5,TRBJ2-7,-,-,CASSQGQIYEQYF,TGTGCCAGCAGTCAGGGACAAATCTACGAGCAGTACTTC
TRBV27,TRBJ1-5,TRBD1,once,CASGQGIKPQHF,TGTGCCAGCGGACAGGGGATTAAGCCCCAGCATTTT
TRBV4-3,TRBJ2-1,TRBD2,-,CASSQDIQEAGGPIGEQFF,TGCGCCAGCAGCCAAGATATACAGGAAGCGGGGGGGCCTATCGGTGAGCAGTTCTTC
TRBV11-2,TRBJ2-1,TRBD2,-,CASSWGLAGGEQFF,TGTGCCAGCAGCTGGGGACTAGCGGGAGGTGAGCAGTTCTTC
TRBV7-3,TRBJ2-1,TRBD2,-,CASSRGLAGADEQFF,TGTGCCAGCAGCCGTGGACTAGCGGGAGCGGATGAGCAGTTCTTC
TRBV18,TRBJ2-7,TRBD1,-,CASSPTGSGYEQYF,TGTGCCAGCTCACCGACAGGGTCAGGCTACGAGCAGTACTTC
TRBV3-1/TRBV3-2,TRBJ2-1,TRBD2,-,CASSQGLAGGYNEQFF,TGTGCCAGCAGCCAGGGACTAGCGGGGGGTTACAATGAGCAGTTCTTC
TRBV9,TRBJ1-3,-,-,CASSVLGPQSPSGNTIYF,TGTGCCAGCAGCGTACTAGGTCCCCAATCTCCCTCTGGAAACACCATATATTTT
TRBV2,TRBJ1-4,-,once,CASSEGQGTNEKLFF,TGTGCCAGCAGTGAAGGGCAGGGAACTAATGAAAAACTGTTTTTT
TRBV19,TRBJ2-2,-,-,CASSIGGLYGELFF,TGTGCCAGTAGTATAGGGGGCCTATACGGGGAGCTGTTTTTT
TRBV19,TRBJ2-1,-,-,CASRALHSSYNEQFF,TGTGCTAGTAGGGCTCTTCACAGCTCCTACAATGAGCAGTTCTTC
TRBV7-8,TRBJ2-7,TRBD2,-,CASSLTSGAYEQYF,TGTGCCAGCAGCCTCACTAGCGGAGCCTACGAGCAGTACTTC
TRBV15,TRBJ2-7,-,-,CATSRDLGAETYEQYF,TGTGCCACCAGCAGAGATTTGGGGGCAGAAACCTACGAGCAGTACTTC
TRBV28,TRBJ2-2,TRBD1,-,CARLPGQGNGELFF,TGTGCCAGACTTCCGGGACAGGGAAACGGGGAGCTGTTTTTT
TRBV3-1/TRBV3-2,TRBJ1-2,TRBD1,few,CASSQTRTGGTYGYTF,TGTGCCAGCAGCCAAACGCGAACAGGGGGTACCTATGGCTACACCTTC
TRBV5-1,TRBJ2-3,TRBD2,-,CASSLEAGVLDTQYF,TGCGCCAGCAGCTTGGAAGCGGGAGTTTTAGATACGCAGTATTTT
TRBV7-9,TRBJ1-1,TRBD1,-,CASSFGQEPKTEAFF,TGTGCCAGCAGCTTCGGACAGGAACCGAAGACTGAAGCTTTCTTT
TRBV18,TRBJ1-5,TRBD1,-,CASSGQGSNQPQHF,TGTGCCAGCTCAGGACAGGGCAGCAATCAGCCCCAGCATTTT
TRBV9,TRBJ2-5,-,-,CASSVHEQTSRETQYF,TGTGCCAGCAGCGTCCACGAACAAACTAGCCGGGAGACCCAGTACTTC
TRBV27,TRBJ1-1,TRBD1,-,CASSSGLPTGMREAEAFF,TGTGCCAGCAGTTCAGGGCTACCGACAGGGATGAGGGAGGCCGAAGCTTTCTTT
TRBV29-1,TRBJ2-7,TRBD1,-,CSVARGTGGHEQYF,TGCAGCGTTGCGCGAGGGACAGGGGGCCACGAGCAGTACTTC
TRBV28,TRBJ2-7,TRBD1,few,CASDAPGQGPYEQYF,TGTGCCAGCGACGCCCCGGGACAGGGTCCCTACGAGCAGTACTTC
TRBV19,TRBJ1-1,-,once,CASSKDTTEAFF,TGTGCCAGTAGTAAGGACACCACTGAAGCTTTCTTT
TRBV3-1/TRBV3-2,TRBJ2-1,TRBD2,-,CASSQGSGGNEQFF,TGTGCCAGCAGCCAAGGGTCGGGGGGTAATGAGCAGTTCTTC
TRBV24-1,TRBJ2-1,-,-,CATSDWGGGVGQFF,TGTGCCACCAGTGATTGGGGAGGGGGAGTCGGGCAGTTCTTC
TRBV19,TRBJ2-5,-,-,CASGGETQYF,TGTGCCAGTGGAGGAGAGACCCAGTACTTC
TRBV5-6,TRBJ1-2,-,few,CASSFRQGWGYTF,TGTGCCAGCAGCTTCCGGCAGGGATGGGGCTACACCTTC
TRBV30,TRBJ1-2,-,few,CAWDLGGRYGYTF,TGTGCCTGGGACCTTGGGGGGAGGTATGGCTACACCTTC